These T cell receptor beta chains were read from a single sample in a study of post-analysis software for immune sequencing data. TCRdb fed the PCR reads into MiXCR, producing one record per CDR3 protein. Of about 770,000 distinct CDR3 sequences in the sample, 46% were seen once. What was sequenced was blood. Receptors originate from a girl between 5 and 17 years old with multiple sclerosis. CDR3s include the opening cysteine and the closing phenylalanine or tryptophan. The D gene is left open where the match is weak. Clone size is given for some rows only: seen once, a few or many times, or a class if the clone is expanded.

d_call	v_call	clone_size	j_call	cdr3_aa	cdr3_nt
TRBD1	TRBV15	.	TRBJ2-7	CATSRGGQGSHEQYF	TGTGCCACCAGCAGAGGGGGACAGGGATCCCACGAGCAGTACTTC
.	TRBV15	.	TRBJ1-1	CATSRERGHTEAFF	TGTGCCACCAGCAGAGAGAGGGGTCACACTGAAGCTTTCTTT
TRBD1	TRBV7-8	.	TRBJ2-7	CASSLRDRGEYEQYF	TGTGCCAGCAGCTTGAGGGACAGGGGGGAGTACGAGCAGTACTTC
TRBD2	TRBV20-1	few	TRBJ2-7	CSASPIAGGITYEQYF	TGCAGTGCTAGCCCCATAGCGGGAGGGATAACCTACGAGCAGTACTTC
.	TRBV27	once	TRBJ1-1	CASSSPTLNTEAFF	TGTGCCAGCAGTTCACCCACCTTGAACACTGAAGCTTTCTTT
TRBD1	TRBV20-1	few	TRBJ2-5	CSAYQNSRDRGREWPSETQYF	TGCAGTGCTTACCAAAACTCGCGGGACAGGGGGCGCGAGTGGCCCTCAGAGACCCAGTACTTC
.	TRBV20-1	few	TRBJ2-7	CSARAWGVYEQYF	TGCAGTGCTAGAGCCTGGGGAGTTTACGAGCAGTACTTC
TRBD1	TRBV7-2	.	TRBJ2-5	CASSEQGDRVSKYF	TGTGCCAGCAGCGAACAGGGGGATAGAGTGTCAAAGTACTTC
TRBD2	TRBV11-2	few	TRBJ2-1	CASSPLGDYYTNEQFF	TGTGCCAGCAGCCCCCTCGGGGACTACTACACTAATGAGCAGTTCTTC
.	TRBV5-1	few	TRBJ2-5	CASSLDDWRVGTQYF	TGCGCCAGCAGCTTGGACGACTGGAGGGTAGGGACCCAGTACTTC
.	TRBV27	.	TRBJ2-4	CASSWAPNGIQYF	TGTGCCAGCAGTTGGGCCCCGAATGGCATTCAGTACTTC
.	TRBV30	.	TRBJ1-2	CAWSLINYGYTF	TGTGCCTGGAGTCTGATAAACTATGGCTACACCTTC
.	TRBV6-5	few	TRBJ2-5	CASRRQGLKETQYF	TGTGCCAGCAGGCGTCAGGGCCTCAAAGAGACCCAGTACTTC
TRBD2	TRBV9	few	TRBJ2-3	CASSVGGGTSTDTQYF	TGTGCCAGCAGCGTAGGTGGTGGGACTAGTACAGATACGCAGTATTTT
.	TRBV6-2/TRBV6-3	.	TRBJ1-1	CASSDATRGRLGNTEAFF	TGTGCCAGCAGCGACGCAACGAGGGGCCGTCTCGGCAACACTGAAGCTTTCTTT
TRBD2	TRBV7-8	.	TRBJ2-3	CASSLGRTSGNPDTQYF	TGTGCCAGCAGCTTAGGGCGGACTAGCGGGAATCCAGATACGCAGTATTTT
.	TRBV6-5	.	TRBJ2-7	CASRFDLEGYEQYF	TGTGCCAGCAGGTTTGATCTAGAGGGATACGAGCAGTACTTC
.	TRBV5-6	few	TRBJ1-2	CASSLDSLYGYTF	TGTGCCAGCAGCTTGGACTCTCTCTATGGCTACACCTTC
TRBD2	TRBV12-3/TRBV12-4	few	TRBJ2-7	CASRGLAGGSEQYF	TGTGCCAGCAGAGGACTAGCGGGAGGATCCGAGCAGTACTTC
TRBD2	TRBV20-1	few	TRBJ2-3	CSAGGGLEPWGSTDTQYF	TGCAGTGCCGGGGGGGGCCTCGAGCCCTGGGGAAGCACAGATACGCAGTATTTT
.	TRBV5-1	.	TRBJ2-7	CASSPAAKAYEQYF	TGCGCCAGCAGCCCGGCGGCTAAAGCCTACGAGCAGTACTTC
.	TRBV6-2/TRBV6-3	.	TRBJ2-6	CASTDRPSSGANVLTF	TGTGCCAGCACCGACAGACCCAGCTCTGGGGCCAACGTCCTGACTTTC
.	TRBV12-3/TRBV12-4	.	TRBJ1-6	CASSFSQGSPLHF	TGTGCCAGCAGTTTTTCACAAGGATCACCCCTCCACTTT
.	TRBV7-2	.	TRBJ2-7	CASSREPFTYEQYF	TGTGCCAGCAGCCGAGAGCCCTTCACCTACGAGCAGTACTTC
.	TRBV6-1	.	TRBJ2-7	CASSEKYLAPTSSSYEQYF	TGTGCCAGCAGTGAAAAATACCTAGCGCCGACAAGCAGCTCCTACGAGCAGTACTTC
TRBD1	TRBV5-6	many	TRBJ1-5	CASSLKVGTGSNQPQHF	TGTGCCAGCAGCTTGAAAGTGGGGACAGGGAGTAATCAGCCCCAGCATTTT
.	TRBV3-1	many	TRBJ2-5	CASSQGLSGAQTQYF	TGTGCCAGCAGCCAAGGTCTAAGCGGAGCACAGACCCAGTACTTC
.	TRBV7-9	.	TRBJ1-5	CASSVGEYQPQHF	TGTGCCAGCAGCGTGGGGGAGTATCAGCCCCAGCATTTT
.	TRBV7-9	few	TRBJ1-1	CASSPRADTEAFF	TGTGCCAGCAGCCCAAGAGCGGACACTGAAGCTTTCTTT
.	TRBV29-1	few	TRBJ2-5	CSASWGAVETQYF	TGCAGCGCCTCTTGGGGGGCGGTTGAGACCCAGTACTTC
.	TRBV29-1	.	TRBJ2-3	CSVEGRQTFTDTQYF	TGCAGCGTTGAGGGCAGACAAACCTTCACAGATACGCAGTATTTT
.	TRBV28	.	TRBJ2-5	CASSLEIKTQYF	TGTGCCAGCAGTTTGGAGATAAAGACCCAGTACTTC
TRBD1	TRBV7-2	.	TRBJ1-2	CASSPRGTESSYGYTF	TGTGCCAGCAGCCCCAGGGGGACAGAATCTTCCTATGGCTACACCTTC
TRBD1	TRBV20-1	few	TRBJ1-2	CSGTGGNGYGYTF	TGCAGTGGGACAGGGGGCAATGGGTATGGCTACACCTTC
TRBD2	TRBV29-1	.	TRBJ2-3	CSVRLAGGPLSSTDTQYF	TGCAGCGTCAGACTAGCGGGAGGGCCTCTTAGTAGCACAGATACGCAGTATTTT
TRBD2	TRBV12-3/TRBV12-4	.	TRBJ2-1	CASCGRANEQFF	TGTGCCAGCTGCGGGAGGGCCAATGAGCAGTTCTTC
.	TRBV5-8	few	TRBJ2-1	CASSLERNPYNEQFF	TGTGCCAGCAGCCTGGAGCGGAACCCTTACAATGAGCAGTTCTTC
TRBD2	TRBV20-1	few	TRBJ2-3	CSARGGLAGDTQYF	TGCAGTGCTAGAGGGGGACTAGCAGGAGATACGCAGTATTTT
.	TRBV11-1	.	TRBJ2-2	CASSFDYPVAGELFF	TGTGCCAGCAGCTTTGACTATCCCGTTGCCGGGGAGCTGTTTTTT
.	TRBV6-5	once	TRBJ2-1	CASSDGLLGEQFF	TGTGCCAGCAGTGACGGACTTTTAGGTGAGCAGTTCTTC
.	TRBV15	many	TRBJ2-3	CATSRVRTLGTDTQYF	TGTGCCACCAGCAGAGTACGGACTTTGGGCACAGATACGCAGTATTTT
.	TRBV27	.	TRBJ2-7	CAGSPAGNYEQYF	TGTGCCGGCAGTCCGGCGGGAAACTACGAGCAGTACTTC
TRBD1	TRBV7-9	.	TRBJ2-7	CAGQGSHYEQYF	TGTGCCGGACAGGGTAGTCACTACGAGCAGTACTTC
TRBD1	TRBV7-2	.	TRBJ2-7	CASSKDRGEHYEQYF	TGTGCCAGCAGTAAGGACAGGGGGGAACACTACGAGCAGTACTTC
.	TRBV30	.	TRBJ1-2	CAWNPGPRYGYTF	TGTGCCTGGAATCCGGGACCGCGCTATGGCTACACCTTC
TRBD2	TRBV20-1	.	TRBJ2-4	CSARDMAGGSKNIQYF	TGCAGTGCTAGAGATATGGCGGGAGGATCCAAAAACATTCAGTACTTC
TRBD1	TRBV27	.	TRBJ2-5	CASSTQQGAMVGEKYF	TGTGCCAGCAGCACCCAACAGGGGGCCATGGTGGGAGAGAAGTACTTC
.	TRBV29-1	few	TRBJ2-7	CSVGAFRDSGDEQYF	TGCAGCGTTGGGGCTTTCCGGGACTCGGGGGACGAGCAGTACTTC
TRBD1	TRBV11-2	.	TRBJ2-1	CASSLDGTGGWNEQFF	TGTGCCAGCAGCTTAGACGGGACAGGGGGTTGGAATGAGCAGTTCTTC
TRBD2	TRBV4-3	once	TRBJ2-3	CASSHPAGETDTQYF	TGCGCCAGCAGCCACCCAGCGGGAGAAACAGATACGCAGTATTTT
TRBD2	TRBV5-1	.	TRBJ2-3	CASSLETSGSTDTQYF	TGCGCCAGCAGCTTGGAGACTAGCGGGTCCACAGATACGCAGTATTTT
.	TRBV6-5	.	TRBJ2-1	CASRYLATSSYNEQFF	TGTGCCAGCAGGTACCTAGCAACTAGCTCCTACAATGAGCAGTTCTTC
TRBD1	TRBV7-2	.	TRBJ2-4	CASSGQGADIQYF	TGTGCCAGCAGCGGACAGGGGGCGGACATTCAGTACTTC
.	TRBV20-1	.	TRBJ2-1	CSARATKTVNEQFF	TGCAGTGCTAGAGCTACGAAGACAGTAAATGAGCAGTTCTTC
.	TRBV12-3/TRBV12-4	.	TRBJ2-7	CASSPAGTASYEQYF	TGTGCCAGCAGCCCCGCGGGGACGGCATCCTACGAGCAGTACTTC
TRBD2	TRBV20-1	.	TRBJ2-1	CSATGLAGGHEQFF	TGCAGTGCGACGGGACTAGCGGGAGGTCATGAGCAGTTCTTC
.	TRBV12-3/TRBV12-4	.	TRBJ2-1	CASSLAPRDANEQFF	TGTGCCAGCAGTTTAGCGCCCCGGGACGCCAATGAGCAGTTCTTC
.	TRBV3-1	.	TRBJ2-5	CASSQETGQETQYF	TGTGCCAGCAGCCAAGAGACGGGACAAGAGACCCAGTACTTC
.	TRBV20-1	.	TRBJ2-5	CSAIRVETQYF	TGCAGTGCTATAAGGGTAGAGACCCAGTACTTC
.	TRBV7-9	few	TRBJ2-1	CASSTAGQQFF	TGTGCCAGCAGCACAGCAGGACAGCAGTTCTTC